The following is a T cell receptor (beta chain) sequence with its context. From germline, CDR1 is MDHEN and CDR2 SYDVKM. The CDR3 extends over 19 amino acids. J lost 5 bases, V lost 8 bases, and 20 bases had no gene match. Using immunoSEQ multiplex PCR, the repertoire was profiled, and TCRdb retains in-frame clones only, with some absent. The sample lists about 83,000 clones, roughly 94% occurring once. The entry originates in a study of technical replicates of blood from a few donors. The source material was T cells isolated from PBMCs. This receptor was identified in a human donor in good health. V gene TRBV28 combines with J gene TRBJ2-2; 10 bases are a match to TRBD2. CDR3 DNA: TGTGCCAGCGGGCACAGGGGAGGACTAGCGGACATTCTTACCGGGGAGCTGTTTTTT. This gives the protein CASGHRGGLADILTGELFF.